This T cell receptor (beta chain) was profiled in a study of cytomegalovirus exposure and HLA in healthy donors. Amplification used 60 Vbeta primers and 13 Jbeta primers. Here immunoSEQ multiplex PCR was the method, and the copy in TCRdb shows in-frame clones only, minus some. Of hundreds of thousands of clones in the sample, around four fifths were seen once. This CDR3 has 15 amino acids. V lost 5 bases, J lost 5 bases, and 7 bases stayed unmatched. CDR1 and CDR2 from the germline V gene are SGHNT and YENEEA. The sequence was obtained from a woman aged 55 to 70 in good health and CMV-seropositive. What was sequenced was PBMCs. The chain has TRBV11-3 and TRBJ2-3, with 10 bases lining up with TRBD1. In nucleotides, the CDR3 is TGTGCCAGCAGCGCCCGACAGGGGGCTTTAGATACGCAGTATTTT. Translating it yields CASSARQGALDTQYF. Combining the CDR3 with reference TRBV11-3 and TRBJ2-3 gives the whole variable domain EAGVVQSPRYKIIEKKQPVAFWCNPISGHNTLYWYLQNLGQGPELLIRYENEEAVDDSQLPKDRFSAERLKGVDSTLKIQPAELGDSAVYLCASSARQGALDTQYFGPGTRLTVL.